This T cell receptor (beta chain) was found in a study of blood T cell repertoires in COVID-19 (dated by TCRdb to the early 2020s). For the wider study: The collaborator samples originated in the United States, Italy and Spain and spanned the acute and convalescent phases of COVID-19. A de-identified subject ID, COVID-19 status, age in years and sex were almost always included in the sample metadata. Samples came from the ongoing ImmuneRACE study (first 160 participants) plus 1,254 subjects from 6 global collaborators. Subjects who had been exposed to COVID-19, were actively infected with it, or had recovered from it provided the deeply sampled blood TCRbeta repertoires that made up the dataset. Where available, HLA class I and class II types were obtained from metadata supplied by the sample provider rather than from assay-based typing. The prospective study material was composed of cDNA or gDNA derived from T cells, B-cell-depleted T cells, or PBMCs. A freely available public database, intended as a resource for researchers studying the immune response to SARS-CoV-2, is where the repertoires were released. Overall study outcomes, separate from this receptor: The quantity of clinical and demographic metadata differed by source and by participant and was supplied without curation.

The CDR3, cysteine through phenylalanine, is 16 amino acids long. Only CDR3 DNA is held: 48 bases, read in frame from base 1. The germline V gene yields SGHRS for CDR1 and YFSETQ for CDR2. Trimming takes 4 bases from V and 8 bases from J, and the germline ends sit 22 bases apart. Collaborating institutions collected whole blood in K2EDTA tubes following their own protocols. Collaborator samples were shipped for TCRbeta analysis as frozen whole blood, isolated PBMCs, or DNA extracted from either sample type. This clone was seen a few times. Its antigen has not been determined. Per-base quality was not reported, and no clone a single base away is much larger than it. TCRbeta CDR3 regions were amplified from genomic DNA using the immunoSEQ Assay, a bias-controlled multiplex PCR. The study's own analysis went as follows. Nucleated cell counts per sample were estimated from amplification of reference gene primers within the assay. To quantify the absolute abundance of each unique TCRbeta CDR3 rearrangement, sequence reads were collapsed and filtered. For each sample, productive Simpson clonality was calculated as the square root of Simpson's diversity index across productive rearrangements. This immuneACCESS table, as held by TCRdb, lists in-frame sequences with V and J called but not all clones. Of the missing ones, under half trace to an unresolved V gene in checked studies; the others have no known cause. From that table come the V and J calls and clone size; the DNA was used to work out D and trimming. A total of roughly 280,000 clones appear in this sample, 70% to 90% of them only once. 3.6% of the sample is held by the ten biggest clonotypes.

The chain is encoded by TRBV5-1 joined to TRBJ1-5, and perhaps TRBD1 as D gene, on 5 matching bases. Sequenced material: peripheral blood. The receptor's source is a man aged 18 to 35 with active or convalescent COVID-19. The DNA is TGCGCCAGCAGCCGAGGAAATGGGGACGGAGGGGAGCCCCAGCATTTT. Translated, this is CASSRGNGDGGEPQHF.